This T cell receptor beta chain was recorded in a study of Graves' ophthalmopathy and Graves' hyperthyroidism. The CDR3 runs to 16 residues. The V and J ends lost 5 bases and 2 bases, in that order; junction bases with no gene match: 9. From germline, CDR1 is MNHEY and CDR2 SVGEGT. General observations from the study: Most thyroid-expanded clonotypes exceeding 0.001 frequency were also found in blood. Its predictions of ophthalmopathy progression gave the model 60% to 71% sensitivity and almost 75% specificity.

A word on this clonotype: Its antigen is not known.

Clinical symptoms, serum thyroxine, TRAb, thyroid ultrasound and orbital computed tomography formed the basis of diagnosis. The authors amplified TCR beta CDR3 regions, and they did so from RNA transcripts for repertoire sequencing. A first-round RT-PCR used HTBI primers, followed by a second-round multiplex PCR. MiXCR, run by TCRdb on the multiplex PCR reads, gives a single entry per CDR3 protein. The table lists 200,000 to 250,000 distinct CDR3 sequences, roughly 27% of them singletons, with approximately 8.6% in the top ten. The source of this sequence is a man aged 45 to 65 with Graves' ophthalmopathy. What was sequenced was peripheral blood. V and J are TRBV6-2 or TRBV6-3 and TRBJ2-5, with 9 bases aligning to TRBD1. CDR3 coding DNA: TGTGCCAGCAGTCGCGGGACAGGGTTTACTCAAGAGACCCAGTACTTC. Its protein is CASSRGTGFTQETQYF.